What follows are 2 T cell receptor beta chains derived from one specimen sequenced in a study of molecular identifiers for immune sequencing clone quantification. Each CDR3 protein is one row after TCRdb ran MiXCR on the PCR reads. The data contain 75,000 to 95,000 distinct CDR3 sequences, around a quarter of them seen just once; the ten biggest clones take up 0.7% to 0.8%. Sequencing was performed on naive CD8+ T cells from blood, with Jurkat cell RNA spiked in. Subset denoted: FACS-sorted CD8+CD4-CCR7+CD45RA+ naive T cells. These receptors were collected from a human donor in good health. Some libraries in this study had Jurkat cell RNA spiked in.

This chain links TRBV11-2 with TRBJ1-2; D is perhaps TRBD1 (5 bases). The CDR3 is 15 amino acids. Between the trimmed V and J ends, which lost 1 base and 2 bases, there was a span of 11 bases. Germline V gene lookup returns CDR1 SGHAT and CDR2 FQNNGV. CDR3 amino acids: CASSLGVDINYGYTF. CDR3 nucleotides: TGTGCCAGCAGCTTAGGGGTGGACATCAACTATGGCTACACCTTC.

This clonotype showed up just a few times. This sequence joins TRBV13 and TRBJ1-1; D perhaps matches TRBD1 (6 bases). The V end was cut by 1 base, the J end by 2 bases, with 8 bases between. This CDR3 comprises 14 residues. Germline loops: CDR1 PRHDT, CDR2 FYEKMQ (reference sequence). CDR3 DNA: TGTGCCAGCAGCTTAGAACAGGGAAACACTGAAGCTTTCTTT. It encodes CASSLEQGNTEAFF.